This passage covers 28 T cell receptor beta chains from one sample sequenced in a study of cytomegalovirus exposure and HLA in healthy donors. It was with 60 Vbeta and 13 Jbeta primers that the PCR ran. Using immunoSEQ multiplex PCR, the repertoire was profiled, and TCRdb retains in-frame clones only, with some absent. The repertoire consists of under 90,000 clones, with roughly 73% occurring once and the leading ten covering approximately 2.3%. Sequencing was performed on PBMCs. All receptors come from a man aged 35-49 years in good health and CMV-seronegative.

V usage is TRBV28 and J usage is TRBJ1-1, with D unresolved. Germline loops: CDR1 MDHEN, CDR2 SYDVKM. Trimming took 4 bases from V and 0 from J, leaving 15 bases between them. This CDR3 region has 16 residues. The CDR3: CASSSETGSLNTEAFF. Here the CDR3 DNA reads TGTGCCAGCAGTTCGGAAACCGGGTCCCTGAACACTGAAGCTTTCTTT. The full variable domain, completed using reference TRBV28 and TRBJ1-1, is DVKVTQSSRYLVKRTGEKVFLECVQDMDHENMFWYRQDPGLGLRLIYFSYDVKMKEKGDIPEGYSVSREKKERFSLILESASTNQTSMYLCASSSETGSLNTEAFFGQGTRLTVV.

The J gene is TRBJ2-3, the V gene TRBV4-2, with a possible D match to TRBD2 (6 bases). The germline gives CDR1 LGHNA, CDR2 YNFKEQ. This CDR3 region has 14 residues. The V and J ends lost 4 bases and 6 bases respectively, with 14 bases between them. The CDR3 region has the DNA TGTGCCAGCAGCCTGGGACTTGCCGGGGATACGCAGTATTTT. This sequence encodes CASSLGLAGDTQYF.

V gene TRBV6-5 combines with J gene TRBJ1-3; 7 bases match TRBD1. The CDR3 is made up of 15 amino acids. Germline V lookup: CDR1 MNHEY, CDR2 SVGAGI. V lost 6 bases and J lost 0; bases outside the gene matches: 5. This CDR3 is CASSQDRASGNTIYF. Here the CDR3 DNA reads TGTGCCAGCAGCCAAGACAGGGCCTCTGGAAACACCATATATTTT.

This chain joins TRBV6-1 and TRBJ1-3, with 9 bases fitting TRBD1. The CDR3 extends over 15 amino acids. Germline V CDR1 and CDR2: MNHNS, SASEGT. V lost 6 bases to trimming and J lost 7 bases; unmatched junction nucleotides: 10. The CDR3 loop reads CASRLNGDRANTIYF. The CDR3 nucleotides are TGTGCCAGCAGGCTTAACGGGGACAGGGCCAACACCATATATTTT.

The CDR3: CASSYTETNIQYF. The CDR3 nucleotides read TGTGCCAGCAGTTACACAGAGACAAACATTCAGTACTTC. The J gene is TRBJ2-4, the V gene TRBV6-6; no definite D call. The CDR3 covers 13 residues. Germline assignment: CDR1 MNHNY and CDR2 SVGAGI (reference sequence). V was trimmed by 2 bases and J by 6 bases, leaving 8 bases between them.

The rearrangement uses TRBV21-1 and TRBJ2-7; the DNA was not used to check the table's D call, TRBD1. TRBV21-1 is a pseudogene locus. The CDR3 has 16 amino acids. The CDR3, as DNA: TGTGCCAGCAGCAAAGCGCGGGACAGCAAACAATACGAGCAGTACTTC. Its protein is CASSKARDSKQYEQYF.

V usage is TRBV19 and J usage is TRBJ1-5; 11 bases map to TRBD1. The CDR3 is 15 residues long. Germline V gives CDR1 LNHDA, CDR2 SQIVND (reference sequence). The trim removed 6 bases at V and 6 bases at J, leaving 7 bases unmatched. The CDR3 protein is CASSMDRGRSQPQHF. The CDR3 DNA follows: TGTGCCAGTAGCATGGACAGGGGGCGGAGTCAGCCCCAGCATTTT.

This rearrangement joins TRBV29-1 to TRBJ2-5; maybe TRBD1 (5 bases). The germline gives CDR1 SQVTM, CDR2 ANQGSEA. CDR3 length equals 14 residues. Deletions cut 5 bases from V and 1 base from J, with 14 bases between. The CDR3 protein is CSVRGWTLQETQYF. Here the CDR3 DNA reads TGCAGCGTTAGGGGCTGGACCCTCCAAGAGACCCAGTACTTC.

CDR3 region: CASTTREGAFF. CDR3 bases: TGTGCCAGCACCACCCGGGAAGGGGCTTTCTTT. The V call is TRBV2, the J call TRBJ1-1, with no clear D. Trimming removed 7 bases from V and 11 bases from J, with 14 bases in between. Germline-derived CDR1 and CDR2 are SNHLY and FYNNEI. CDR3 length: 11 residues.

The chain carries TRBV14 and TRBJ2-3, with D hard to call. V dropped 4 bases and J dropped 2 bases, with 7 bases sitting between them. Germline values: CDR1 SGHDN, CDR2 FVKESK. The CDR3 is 13 residues long. The CDR3 region has the DNA TGTGCCAGCAGCCGCATACACACAGATACGCAGTATTTT. Its translation: CASSRIHTDTQYF.

The CDR3 loop reads CASSRTASSTGELFF. The CDR3 DNA sequence: TGTGCCAGCAGCCGGACAGCTTCTAGCACCGGGGAGCTGTTTTTT. V and J are TRBV2 and TRBJ2-2, with a weak D call TRBD1 (6 bases). Germline V gene data show CDR1 as SNHLY and CDR2 as FYNNEI. The CDR3 runs to 15 residues. Trimming cost V 6 bases and J 4 bases, with 15 bases left between them.

The chain has TRBV6-6 and TRBJ2-1; TRBD2 matches at 7 bases. Germline V gene data show CDR1 as MNHNY and CDR2 as SVGAGI (reference sequence). The CDR3 has 15 amino acids. J was trimmed by 6 bases and V by 7 bases; bases with no gene match: 12. In DNA form, the CDR3 reads TGTGCCAGCACCGGGGACGGCCGGGAGGCCAATGAGCAGTTCTTC. It codes for CASTGDGREANEQFF.

This sequence joins TRBV6-1 and TRBJ1-1, with 9 bases matching TRBD1. J lost 4 bases, V lost 7 bases, and 7 bases had no gene match. The length of the CDR3 is 14 residues. Germline V gene sequence: CDR1 MNHNS, CDR2 SASEGT. This chain's CDR3 is CASTPRQGGTEAFF. In nucleotides, the CDR3 is TGTGCCAGCACCCCGAGACAGGGGGGCACTGAAGCTTTCTTT.

V gene TRBV5-1 combines with J gene TRBJ2-7; D might be TRBD2 (5 bases). The germline V and J ends were trimmed by 0 bases and 2 bases, with 9 bases remaining between them. This CDR3 spans 14 amino acids. The germline CDR1 and CDR2 sequences are SGHRS and YFSETQ. The chain's CDR3 is CASSLVGNTYEQYF. The CDR3 bases are TGCGCCAGCAGCTTGGTCGGGAACACCTACGAGCAGTACTTC.

The chain employs TRBV4-1 and TRBJ1-5; D may be TRBD1 (5 bases). The CDR3 length is 15 residues. Germline V gene sequence: CDR1 MGHRA, CDR2 YSYEKL. V was pared by 3 bases and J by 7 bases, with 16 bases between. The CDR3 sequence is CASSQGGLIPQPQHF. In nucleotides, the CDR3 is TGCGCCAGCAGCCAGGGGGGACTTATCCCCCAGCCCCAGCATTTT.

This clone has a handful of counts. The rearrangement links TRBV29-1 to TRBJ1-2; the D gene is possibly TRBD1 (6 bases). V gave up 6 bases and J gave up 7 bases, with 18 bases separating them. CDR1 SQVTM and CDR2 ANQGSEA come from the germline V gene. The CDR3 consists of 13 residues. The CDR3, as DNA: TGCAGCGTAAGAAACACAGGGTTGGGTGGCTACACCTTC. Residues: CSVRNTGLGGYTF.

A few counts support this clone. The rearrangement joins TRBV9 to TRBJ1-2, with TRBD1 as a possible D gene (5 bases). Germline V gene lookup returns CDR1 SGDLS and CDR2 YYNGEE. The V and J ends lost 3 bases and 2 bases respectively, with 14 bases between them. The CDR3 totals 15 residues. The CDR3 coding sequence is TGTGCCAGCAGCGCCATCACAGGTTTGAACTATGGCTACACCTTC. Its protein product is CASSAITGLNYGYTF. Full variable domain (outside the CDR3, taken from reference TRBV9 and TRBJ1-2): DSGVTQTPKHLITATGQRVTLRCSPRSGDLSVYWYQQSLDQGLQFLIQYYNGEERAKGNILERFSAQQFPDLHSELNLSSLELGDSALYFCASSAITGLNYGYTFGSGTRLTVV.

The rearrangement joins TRBV20-1 to TRBJ1-1; D remains unclear. In germline, CDR1 is DFQATT, CDR2 SNEGSKA (reference sequence). Trimming removed 6 bases at V and 3 bases at J, with 2 bases between. The CDR3 loop spans 9 amino acids. DNA for the CDR3: TGCAGTGCCTACACTGAAGCTTTCTTT. Amino acid sequence: CSAYTEAFF.

The chain combines TRBV7-9 with TRBJ1-1; no definite D call. This CDR3 has 14 residues. Germline V CDR1 and CDR2: SEHNR, FQNEAQ (reference sequence). V lost 3 bases to trimming and J lost 5 bases, with 13 bases between them. Here the CDR3 reads CASSFGSGATEAFF. CDR3 DNA sequence: TGTGCCAGCAGCTTCGGGTCGGGAGCTACTGAAGCTTTCTTT.

V and J are TRBV19 and TRBJ1-6; D gene unclear. Trimming shortened V by 7 bases and J by 10 bases, and 14 bases separated the two germline ends. Germline V gives CDR1 LNHDA, CDR2 SQIVND (reference sequence). This CDR3 contains 13 residues. This chain's CDR3 is CASNLRGESPLHF. The CDR3 nucleotides read TGTGCCAGTAACCTCCGGGGAGAGTCACCCCTCCACTTT.

The chain employs TRBV14 and TRBJ2-3; TRBD2 matches at 11 bases. CDR3 size: 16 residues. V trimming: 3 bases; J trimming: 5 bases; junction bases outside the gene matches: 7. Germline V gives CDR1 SGHDN, CDR2 FVKESK. The CDR3 spells CASSQTSGEHEDTQYF. In nucleotides, the CDR3 is TGTGCCAGCAGCCAGACTAGCGGGGAACATGAAGATACGCAGTATTTT.

The table lists this clone with a few counts. The CDR3 bases are TGCAGCGTTGTTGAGAGCTCCTACAATGAGCAGTTCTTC. This codes for CSVVESSYNEQFF. V usage is TRBV29-1 and J usage is TRBJ2-1; D ambiguous. The CDR3 runs 13 residues. Germline-derived CDR1 and CDR2 are SQVTM and ANQGSEA. V was cut by 4 bases and J by 0 bases, with 7 bases left in between.

The V and J genes are TRBV9 and TRBJ1-1, with 7 bases matching TRBD1. This CDR3 has 15 residues. Germline trimming cut 3 bases from V and 0 bases from J; bases unmatched to any gene: 5. The germline CDR1 and CDR2 sequences are SGDLS and YYNGEE. The CDR3 is CASSALGTVNTEAFF. CDR3 in DNA: TGTGCCAGCAGCGCATTAGGGACAGTGAACACTGAAGCTTTCTTT.

The chain links TRBV9 to TRBJ2-3; 8 positions match TRBD1. Germline trimming cut 7 bases from V and 7 bases from J; bases unmatched to any gene: 8. Germline CDR1 and CDR2: SGDLS and YYNGEE. CDR3 length equals 13 residues. For the CDR3, the DNA is TGTGCCAGCGGGGACAGGAATCCAAATACGCAGTATTTT. Translated, it gives CASGDRNPNTQYF.

In nucleotides, the CDR3 is TGTGCCAGCAGCTCAAGCGGACCGGGGAAATACGAGCAGTACTTC. It is translated as CASSSSGPGKYEQYF. The genes are TRBV7-9 and TRBJ2-7, with a tentative D call TRBD2 (5 bases). V was trimmed by 4 bases and J by 4 bases, leaving 17 bases between them. Germline values: CDR1 SEHNR, CDR2 FQNEAQ (reference sequence). CDR3 length equals 15 residues.

This sequence joins TRBV11-2 and TRBJ1-4, with unresolved D. Germline CDR1 is SGHAT and CDR2 is FQNNGV. The CDR3 extends over 14 amino acids. V was cut by 1 base and J by 0 bases, with 3 bases left in between. The CDR3 here is CASSLAATNEKLFF. The CDR3 DNA follows: TGTGCCAGCAGCTTAGCTGCAACTAATGAAAAACTGTTTTTT.

V usage is TRBV7-2 and J usage is TRBJ2-1; D unclear. V lost 6 bases and J lost 3, with 6 bases in between. The germline V gene encodes CDR1 SGHTA and CDR2 FQGNSA. This CDR3 spans 12 amino acids. CDR3 nucleotide sequence: TGTGCCAGCAGTGCTAGCTACAATGAGCAGTTCTTC. Translation: CASSASYNEQFF.

The chain links TRBV28 to TRBJ1-2; the D gene is possibly TRBD1 (6 bases). This CDR3 is 17 amino acids long. The V and J ends lost 5 bases and 0 bases respectively, with 19 bases between them. Germline V gene sequence: CDR1 MDHEN, CDR2 SYDVKM. DNA of the CDR3: TGTGCCAGCAGTGAAGGGGATCGGACAGCAACTAACTATGGCTACACCTTC. Amino acids: CASSEGDRTATNYGYTF.